The sequence of this T cell receptor beta chain was determined in a study of graft-versus-host responses after intestinal transplantation. Clones were read by immunoSEQ multiplex PCR, and TCRdb kept only the in-frame ones, dropping some. Of 90,000 to 150,000 clones listed, about 93% are singletons. CDR3 size: 11 residues. CDR1 DFQATT and CDR2 SNEGSKA come from the germline V gene (reference sequence). J lost 5 bases, V lost 5 bases, and 2 bases had no gene match. With respect to this clone: What it binds is not known.

The rearrangement joins TRBV20-1 to TRBJ1-1; 7 bases agree with TRBD1. The TCR originated in a human donor who received an intestinal transplant. The material sequenced was unstimulated CD4+ T cells sorted from spleen or lymph node cells, taken before intestinal transplant. CDR3 sequence (DNA): TGCAGTGCTTCACAGGGGACTGAAGCTTTCTTT. Its translation: CSASQGTEAFF.